What follows describes a single TCR beta chain. Using its own MiXCR run on the 5' RACE reads, TCRdb lists one record per CDR3 protein. The sample has approximately 31,000 distinct CDR3 sequences; about 26% are singletons. J lost 2 bases, V lost 0 bases, and 2 bases had no gene match. Germline V gene data show CDR1 as SGHNT and CDR2 as YYREEE (reference sequence). This CDR3 contains 15 residues. This chain uses TRBV5-4 with TRBJ2-1; TRBD1 matches at 7 bases. The sequenced sample consisted of naive CD4+ T cells sorted from a lymph node. Sample subset: naive CD4+ T cells, CD4+CD45RA+CD25-. This receptor was taken from a female donor with breast cancer. CDR3 coding DNA: TGTGCCAGCAGCTTGGACAGGGGAGCCTACAATGAGCAGTTCTTC. Amino acid sequence: CASSLDRGAYNEQFF.